One and the same sample provided the 30 T cell receptor beta chains below, sequenced in a study of CD8 T cells in ankylosing spondylitis. MiXCR, run by TCRdb on the 5' RACE reads, gives a single entry per CDR3 protein. Of 35,000 to 40,000 distinct CDR3 sequences listed, about 15% are singletons. Sequenced material: blood. The receptors were gathered from a male donor with ankylosing spondylitis or in good health (not recorded which).

The chain carries TRBV10-3 and TRBJ2-3; D is uncertain. V was shortened by 11 bases and J by 3 bases, with 6 bases between the two germline ends. The CDR3 covers 10 residues. Germline values: CDR1 ENHRY, CDR2 SYGVKD. The CDR3 DNA follows: TGTGCCTCATGGACAGATACGCAGTATTTT. Translation gives CASWTDTQYF.

The CDR3, as DNA: TGCGCCAGCAGCCAAGATCGAAGGAGTAACAATGAGCAGTTCTTC. Translating it yields CASSQDRRSNNEQFF. The chain uses TRBV4-3 and TRBJ2-1; D is unresolved. Germline V CDR1 and CDR2: LGHNA, YSLEER. The CDR3 contains 15 residues. Trimming cost V 0 bases and J 5 bases, with 11 bases left between them.

The chain employs TRBV20-1 and TRBJ2-7; 11 nucleotides align to TRBD2. Germline V gene lookup returns CDR1 DFQATT and CDR2 SNEGSKA (reference sequence). Germline trimming cut 7 bases from V and 4 bases from J; bases unmatched to any gene: 9. There are 14 residues in the CDR3. The CDR3 DNA sequence: TGCAGTGTACGTGTAGCGGGAGGGAAGTACGAGCAGTACTTC. This translates into CSVRVAGGKYEQYF.

In this sample, this clonotype turned up a few times. V usage is TRBV27 and J usage is TRBJ2-5, with D uncertain. This CDR3 is 12 amino acids long. The V end lost 8 bases, the J end lost 2 bases, and 9 bases lay between the germline ends. The germline V gene has CDR1 MNHEY and CDR2 SMNVEV (reference sequence). The CDR3 sequence: CASGTRQETQYF. In nucleotides, the CDR3 is TGTGCCAGCGGAACCAGACAAGAGACCCAGTACTTC.

The gene calls are TRBV7-2 and TRBJ2-1, with a possible D match to TRBD2 (7 bases). CDR3 size: 18 residues. V lost 5 bases, J lost 9 bases, and 29 bases lay in between. Germline V gene sequence: CDR1 SGHTA, CDR2 FQGNSA. The CDR3, as DNA: TGTGCCAGCAGCCCGCGGGCTAGCGGAGTTGTCAAGGGGGGTGAGCAGTTCTTC. Translating it yields CASSPRASGVVKGGEQFF. Looking up the rest from reference TRBV7-2 and TRBJ2-1 gives the full variable domain: GAGVSQSPSNKVTEKGKDVELRCDPISGHTALYWYRQSLGQGLEFLIYFQGNSAPDKSGLPSDRFSAERTGGSVSTLTIQRTQQEDSAVYLCASSPRASGVVKGGEQFFGPGTRLTVL.

This clonotype has just a few counts. The rearrangement joins TRBV29-1 to TRBJ2-2; no reliable D call. CDR3 length: 11 residues. CDR1 and CDR2 (germline): SQVTM, ANQGSEA. Deletions cut 5 bases from V and 2 bases from J, with 3 bases between. This chain's CDR3 is CSVTNTGELFF. The CDR3 DNA reads TGCAGCGTTACAAACACCGGGGAGCTGTTTTTT.

There are a few counts of this clonotype. The rearrangement uses TRBV29-1 and TRBJ2-2; a weak D match, TRBD1 (6 bases). Germline V lookup: CDR1 SQVTM, CDR2 ANQGSEA. V was pared by 4 bases and J by 5 bases, with 8 bases between. The CDR3 covers 12 residues. The DNA for the CDR3 is TGCAGCGTTGTGGGGGCGACCGGGGAGCTGTTTTTT. The encoded protein is CSVVGATGELFF.

This clonotype has just a few counts. J is TRBJ1-1 and V is TRBV5-1, with D hard to call. V was clipped by 2 bases and J by 3 bases, with 17 bases between them. CDR3 size: 16 residues. Germline-derived CDR1 and CDR2 are SGHRS and YFSETQ. CDR3 DNA sequence: TGCGCCAGCAGCTTCGGCAGACAACCTGGGGACACTGAAGCTTTCTTT. Translation gives CASSFGRQPGDTEAFF.

The genes are TRBV20-1 and TRBJ2-1; 7 bases map to TRBD2. CDR1 is DFQATT and CDR2 is SNEGSKA in the germline V gene (reference sequence). Trimming at V came to 3 bases and at J to 4 bases, leaving 0 bases not matched to a gene. The CDR3 is 12 residues long. The CDR3, as DNA: TGCAGTGCTAGGGGACTATACAATGAGCAGTTCTTC. It specifies CSARGLYNEQFF.

This chain uses TRBV5-1 with TRBJ2-2; D remains ambiguous. This CDR3 contains 13 residues. Germline assignment: CDR1 SGHRS and CDR2 YFSETQ. V was cut by 5 bases and J by 1 base, with 6 bases left in between. Written as DNA, the CDR3 is TGCGCCAGCAGGACTGGGAACACCGGGGAGCTGTTTTTT. This gives the protein CASRTGNTGELFF.

This clonotype was seen only a few times. The chain joins TRBV20-1 to TRBJ2-1, with unresolved D. CDR3 length equals 14 residues. Trimming removed 6 bases at V and 6 bases at J, with 18 bases between. Germline CDR1 reads DFQATT; CDR2 reads SNEGSKA (reference sequence). CDR3 in DNA: TGCAGTGCGCCGGCGGAAAATGGGGTCAATGAGCAGTTCTTC. It translates to CSAPAENGVNEQFF.

This chain connects TRBV2 to TRBJ2-1; D is unclear. V was pared by 7 bases and J by 0 bases, with 13 bases between. Germline loops: CDR1 SNHLY, CDR2 FYNNEI. CDR3 length equals 15 residues. In DNA form, the CDR3 reads TGTGCCAGCAAGGGTAGCAGGAGCTCCTACAATGAGCAGTTCTTC. Translation gives CASKGSRSSYNEQFF.

This clonotype has only a few counts. The chain joins TRBV5-1 to TRBJ2-2; D may match TRBD1 or TRBD2 (5 bases each). This CDR3 contains 16 residues. Germline CDR1 is SGHRS and CDR2 is YFSETQ. V was trimmed by 2 bases and J by 0 bases, leaving 11 bases between them. The CDR3 coding sequence is TGCGCCAGCAGCTTCGAGTGGGGGTCGAACACCGGGGAGCTGTTTTTT. Translated: CASSFEWGSNTGELFF.

Here the CDR3 DNA reads TGTGCCAGCACCCGAGGAGAGGGGAGGGAAAAACTGTTTTTT. Amino acids: CASTRGEGREKLFF. The rearrangement joins TRBV28 to TRBJ1-4; the D gene is possibly TRBD1 (5 bases). The CDR3 is 14 residues long. Germline values: CDR1 MDHEN, CDR2 SYDVKM. V was cut by 7 bases and J by 8 bases, with 17 bases left in between.

The DNA for the CDR3 is TGTGCCAGCAGCTTAACAGGGCAGAACACTGAAGCTTTCTTT. Protein: CASSLTGQNTEAFF. The chain carries TRBV7-2 and TRBJ1-1; the D gene is possibly TRBD1 (6 bases). Germline CDR1 is SGHTA and CDR2 is FQGNSA. CDR3 length: 14 amino acids. Trimming took off 2 bases at V and 1 base at J, with 8 bases between the two ends.

Only a few counts were recorded for this clonotype. The V gene is TRBV6-2 or TRBV6-3, the J gene TRBJ2-2; D is perhaps TRBD2 (7 bases). The CDR3 totals 15 residues. Trimming shortened V by 5 bases and J by 4 bases, and 14 bases separated the two germline ends. CDR1 and CDR2 from the germline V gene are MNHEY and SVGEGT. CDR3 in amino acids: CASSPGLGGTGELFF. CDR3 DNA sequence: TGTGCCAGCAGTCCCGGACTAGGGGGCACCGGGGAGCTGTTTTTT.

A few counts support this clonotype. V and J are TRBV7-3 and TRBJ2-1; possible D gene TRBD1, 5 bases. The V and J ends lost 5 bases and 10 bases respectively, with 15 bases between them. CDR3 size: 13 residues. The germline V gene has CDR1 SGHTA and CDR2 FQGTGA. The CDR3 is CASSPDWPGEQFF. Here the CDR3 DNA reads TGTGCCAGCAGCCCCGACTGGCCAGGGGAGCAGTTCTTC.

The chain links TRBV7-9 to TRBJ2-2, with D tentatively TRBD1 (6 bases). The CDR3 extends over 14 amino acids. CDR1 is SEHNR and CDR2 is FQNEAQ in the germline V gene (reference sequence). With 5 bases removed from V and 6 bases from J, the gap between germline ends came to 13 bases. The CDR3 nucleotides read TGTGCCAGCAGCCAGGGACAAGGGGCCGGGGAGCTGTTTTTT. Translation: CASSQGQGAGELFF.

V is TRBV29-1 and J is TRBJ1-1; TRBD1 might be the D (5 bases). The CDR3 loop spans 12 amino acids. V was pared by 4 bases and J by 5 bases, with 11 bases between. The V gene's germline CDR1 is SQVTM and CDR2 ANQGSEA. CDR3 region: CSVVRGGTEAFF. DNA of the CDR3: TGCAGCGTTGTTCGTGGGGGAACTGAAGCTTTCTTT. Filled out from reference TRBV29-1 and TRBJ1-1, the complete variable domain reads SAVISQKPSRDICQRGTSLTIQCQVDSQVTMMFWYRQQPGQSLTLIATANQGSEATYESGFVIDKFPISRPNLTFSTLTVSNMSPEDSSIYLCSVVRGGTEAFFGQGTRLTVV.

The chain combines TRBV20-1 with TRBJ2-5; 8 positions agree with TRBD1. Looked up from germline, CDR1 is DFQATT and CDR2 is SNEGSKA (reference sequence). J lost 6 bases, V lost 0 bases, and 12 bases had no gene match. This CDR3 is 16 amino acids long. DNA of the CDR3: TGCAGTGCTAGAGATGAACCCGGACAGGGTGTCAAGACCCAGTACTTC. Translation: CSARDEPGQGVKTQYF.

CDR3 sequence reads: CATSKTVNTDTQYF. Written as DNA, the CDR3 is TGTGCCACCAGCAAGACAGTAAACACAGATACGCAGTATTTT. The rearrangement joins TRBV15 to TRBJ2-3; a possible D gene is TRBD1 (5 bases). The germline V and J ends were trimmed by 4 bases and 2 bases, with 10 bases remaining between them. The CDR3 length is 14 residues. Looked up from germline, CDR1 is LNHNV and CDR2 is YYDKDF (reference sequence).

The chain combines TRBV7-2 with TRBJ2-2, with D possibly being TRBD2 (5 bases). Germline CDR1 is SGHTA and CDR2 is FQGNSA. Trimming left V 0 bases short and J 3 bases short, with 8 bases between. CDR3 length equals 15 residues. Here the CDR3 reads CASSLASGYTGELFF. In DNA, the CDR3 is TGTGCCAGCAGCTTAGCGTCGGGGTACACCGGGGAGCTGTTTTTT.

J is TRBJ2-1 and V is TRBV20-1; D not certain. Trimming took 3 bases from V and 2 from J, leaving 8 bases between them. The CDR3 contains 13 residues. CDR1 and CDR2 from the germline V gene are DFQATT and SNEGSKA (reference sequence). The CDR3 DNA reads TGCAGTGCTAGTCTTACCCCCTACAATGAGCAGTTCTTC. It is translated as CSASLTPYNEQFF.

This clonotype was detected a few times. The CDR3 DNA reads as TGCGCCAGCAGCCAAGAACTGCAAGAGACCCAGTACTTC. Its translation: CASSQELQETQYF. This sequence joins TRBV4-3 and TRBJ2-5; D is ambiguous. Trimming stripped 0 bases from V and 2 bases from J, with 4 bases between. Germline V gives CDR1 LGHNA, CDR2 YSLEER. The length of the CDR3 is 13 residues.

J is TRBJ1-4 and V is TRBV4-3; the match to TRBD1 covers 10 bases. Trimming at V came to 4 bases and at J to 7 bases, leaving 12 bases not matched to a gene. This CDR3 has 17 residues. CDR1 is LGHNA and CDR2 is YSLEER in the germline V gene. CDR3 DNA: TGCGCCAGCAGCCCGACTCCGACCGGGACAGGGGTTGAAAAACTGTTTTTT. Protein: CASSPTPTGTGVEKLFF.

This clonotype has more than one count but fewer than ten. The rearrangement joins TRBV29-1 to TRBJ2-1, with TRBD2 identical over 10 bases. This CDR3 spans 13 amino acids. CDR1 is SQVTM and CDR2 is ANQGSEA in the germline V gene. The trim removed 4 bases at V and 4 bases at J, leaving 1 base unmatched. The CDR3: CSVVSGGYNEQFF. DNA for the CDR3: TGCAGCGTTGTTAGCGGGGGGTACAATGAGCAGTTCTTC.

The chain couples TRBV5-1 to TRBJ2-1, with 11 bases that match TRBD2. The germline V gene has CDR1 SGHRS and CDR2 YFSETQ. The V segment lost 1 base and the J segment 2 bases; nucleotides outside the gene matches: 5. CDR3 length equals 17 residues. The CDR3 DNA reads TGCGCCAGCAGCTTGTCTAGCGGGAGGCCAACCTACAATGAGCAGTTCTTC. Its translation is CASSLSSGRPTYNEQFF.

The chain carries TRBV18 and TRBJ2-7; D is unresolved. CDR1 and CDR2 (germline): KGHSH, LQKENI. The V gene lost 5 bases and the J gene lost 4 bases, with 6 bases spanning the gap. The CDR3 is made up of 11 amino acids. The CDR3 DNA reads TGTGCCAGCTCAGCTCAGTACGAGCAGTACGTC. Translation: CASSAQYEQYV.

The chain uses TRBV7-2 and TRBJ2-1; D ambiguous. Germline V gene sequence: CDR1 SGHTA, CDR2 FQGNSA. The V gene lost 5 bases and the J gene lost 7 bases, with 12 bases spanning the gap. This CDR3 contains 13 residues. The CDR3 loop is CASSLIPANEQFF. CDR3 coding DNA: TGTGCCAGCAGCCTGATCCCGGCGAATGAGCAGTTCTTC.

V gene TRBV29-1 combines with J gene TRBJ2-1, with D possibly TRBD2 on 5 matching bases. V shed 7 bases and J shed 8 bases, with 15 bases lying between them. From germline, CDR1 is SQVTM and CDR2 ANQGSEA. The CDR3 is 12 residues long. The CDR3 DNA reads as TGCAGCGCTGGACTGGGAGCGGATGAGCAGTTCTTC. It encodes CSAGLGADEQFF.